This passage covers 7 T cell receptor beta chains from one sample sequenced in a study of spatial heterogeneity in lung cancer. This sample's time point: sample taken at primary tumor resection. TCRdb reanalysed the 5' RACE reads using MiXCR and keeps one entry per CDR3 protein. The table shows some 4,000 distinct CDR3 sequences, with over 6% occurring only once. These receptors are not linked to any known antigen. Whole-study results and caveats: Tracking of tumor mutation counts was seen in expanded intratumoral alpha and beta TCR counts.

Sequenced here: lung tumor tissue, sampled at surgery. The receptor source for this set is a male donor with early-stage non-small cell lung cancer.

In the case of this clonotype: With the library built for alpha chains, this beta chain is off target and its frequency is not meaningful. The CDR3 loop reads CASSLGGVGNTEAFF. In DNA form, the CDR3 reads TGTGCCAGCAGCTTAGGGGGGGTCGGGAATACTGAAGCTTTCTTT. The chain employs TRBV13 and TRBJ1-1, with a possible D match to TRBD1 (5 bases). V was clipped by 0 bases and J by 5 bases, with 13 bases between them. The length of the CDR3 is 15 residues. Germline V lookup: CDR1 PRHDT, CDR2 FYEKMQ (reference sequence).

This clonotype was picked up many times. This beta chain appears as a stray read in a library generated for alpha chains; its size is not informative. V gene TRBV5-1 combines with J gene TRBJ2-5; D unresolved. CDR1 SGHRS and CDR2 YFSETQ come from the germline V gene. V shed 0 bases and J shed 1 base, with 7 bases lying between them. This CDR3 is 14 amino acids long. CDR3 DNA sequence: TGCGCCAGCAGCTTGGACAGACCCCAAGAGACCCAGTACTTC. Amino acids: CASSLDRPQETQYF.

At least ten counts were recorded for this clonotype. This beta chain turned up in a library designed for alpha chains; as an off-target read, its abundance says little. The chain joins TRBV25-1 to TRBJ1-1; no definite D call. The CDR3 runs 11 residues. The V gene lost 9 bases and the J gene lost 4 bases, with 9 bases spanning the gap. From germline, CDR1 is MGHDK and CDR2 SYGVNS. The CDR3 reads CASYTSTEAFF. CDR3 DNA sequence: TGTGCCAGTTATACTAGCACTGAAGCTTTCTTT. Drawing the rest from reference TRBV25-1 and TRBJ1-1, the complete variable domain is EADIYQTPRYLVIGTGKKITLECSQTMGHDKMYWYQQDPGMELHLIHYSYGVNSTEKGDLSSESTVSRIRTEHFPLTLESARPSHTSQYLCASYTSTEAFFGQGTRLTVV.

This clonotype was recorded at least ten times. The size of this beta chain means little, since it is a stray read in a library made for alpha chains. The CDR3 nucleotides are TGTGCCAGCTCATCAAGGGGCTCTGGGGCCAACGTCCTGACTTTC. This translates into CASSSRGSGANVLTF. V gene TRBV18 combines with J gene TRBJ2-6, with a possible D match to TRBD1 (5 bases). The CDR3 extends over 15 amino acids. Trimming removed 5 bases from V and 0 bases from J, with 8 bases in between. Per germline, CDR1 KGHSH and CDR2 LQKENI.

Note on this clonotype: This beta chain was picked up by a library intended for alpha chains and is off target, so its count carries little meaning. CDR3 region: CASSLGGTRYEQYF. For the CDR3, the DNA is TGTGCCAGCAGCTTAGGGGGGACCCGCTACGAGCAGTACTTC. The genes are TRBV7-2 and TRBJ2-7; D tentatively fits TRBD1 or TRBD2 (5 bases each). This CDR3 spans 14 amino acids. V lost 1 base and J lost 3, with 10 bases in between. Germline-derived CDR1 and CDR2 are SGHTA and FQGNSA.

By share, this clonotype ranks as medium-sized (0.01 to 0.1%). This beta chain is off target for a library built for alpha chains, so its abundance means little. V and J are TRBV27 and TRBJ2-7; no reliable D call. The CDR3 length is 13 residues. V was clipped by 5 bases and J by 3 bases, with 11 bases between them. Germline V gives CDR1 MNHEY, CDR2 SMNVEV (reference sequence). The CDR3: CASSPGSVYEQYF. The CDR3 DNA reads as TGTGCCAGCAGTCCCGGCTCTGTCTACGAGCAGTACTTC.

This clonotype was counted at least ten times. Because the library targeted alpha chains, this beta chain is an off-target read whose size means little. This chain links TRBV6-2 or TRBV6-3 with TRBJ2-2, with TRBD1 identical over 8 bases. From germline, CDR1 is MNHEY and CDR2 SVGEGT. J gave up 4 bases and V 5 bases, and 6 bases lay outside the gene matches. This CDR3 region has 15 residues. The CDR3 DNA reads TGTGCCAGCAGTGACCCAGGGGGCGGCACCGGGGAGCTGTTTTTT. Encoded protein: CASSDPGGGTGELFF.